This is a list of T cell receptor beta chains from one sample in a study of T cell clones after liver transplantation. Assay used: immunoSEQ multiplex PCR; TCRdb lists only in-frame clones, some missing. The sample has just over 60,000 clones, 71% seen once. This specimen consisted of CD4+ T cells from blood, obtained before liver transplant. The receptor set was obtained from a human donor who received a liver transplant. Each CDR3 is given with its conserved first and last residue. The order of the fields is clone size, J gene, D gene, V gene, CDR3 protein, CDR3 DNA. The D gene is left open where the match is weak. Not every row has a clone size; where given, it reads once, few, many or a size class.

few TRBJ1-1 . TRBV19 CASSTQGQIEAFF TGTGCCAGTAGCACTCAAGGACAGATTGAAGCTTTCTTT
. TRBJ1-1 TRBD1 TRBV18 CASSPGDRGQAFF TGTGCCAGCTCACCAGGGGACAGGGGGCAAGCTTTCTTT
. TRBJ2-3 TRBD2 TRBV6-5 CASMKRGADTQYF TGTGCCAGCATGAAGCGGGGAGCAGATACGCAGTATTTT
. TRBJ2-3 . TRBV7-9 CASSLGQPGQGTQYF TGTGCCAGCAGCTTAGGCCAGCCCGGGCAGGGTACGCAGTATTTT
few TRBJ1-4 TRBD1 TRBV19 CASSIKGAAEKLFF TGTGCCAGTAGTATCAAGGGGGCGGCTGAAAAACTGTTTTTT
. TRBJ1-2 . TRBV5-4 CASSFQGIPGYTF TGTGCCAGCAGCTTCCAGGGCATCCCTGGCTACACCTTC
once TRBJ2-2 . TRBV9 CASSVGTVNTGELFF TGTGCCAGCAGCGTAGGGACAGTCAACACCGGGGAGCTGTTTTTT
. TRBJ1-5 . TRBV28 CASSFLLQGSNQPQHF TGTGCCAGCAGTTTCCTACTTCAGGGAAGCAATCAGCCCCAGCATTTT
. TRBJ1-5 . TRBV28 CASRAGGNQPQHF TGTGCCAGCAGAGCCGGGGGCAATCAGCCCCAGCATTTT
medium-sized TRBJ2-2 TRBD2 TRBV7-3 CASSFAGGPDTGELFF TGTGCCAGCAGCTTTGCGGGGGGGCCGGACACCGGGGAGCTGTTTTTT
. TRBJ1-4 . TRBV28 CASRNGKAGEKLFF TGTGCCAGCAGGAACGGTAAAGCAGGTGAAAAACTGTTTTTT
many TRBJ1-2 . TRBV2 CASRVGHAGGGYTF TGTGCCAGCAGGGTAGGACACGCCGGGGGAGGCTACACCTTC
. TRBJ2-2 TRBD2 TRBV7-2 CASSRSGRGTGELFF TGTGCCAGCAGCCGCTCGGGGAGGGGCACCGGGGAGCTGTTTTTT
few TRBJ2-2 . TRBV25-1 CASSDRLGRWNTGELFF TGTGCCAGCAGTGACCGTTTGGGCCGATGGAACACCGGGGAGCTGTTTTTT
. TRBJ1-5 . TRBV19 CASGPDKQPQHF TGTGCCAGTGGCCCCGACAAACAGCCCCAGCATTTT
. TRBJ1-4 . TRBV5-1 CASSLGGRNEKLFF TGCGCCAGCAGCTTGGGTGGTAGAAATGAAAAACTGTTTTTT
. TRBJ2-1 . TRBV4-2 CASSQEISPTGWQFF TGTGCCAGCAGCCAAGAAATCTCCCCTACAGGTTGGCAGTTCTTC
. TRBJ1-2 . TRBV6-5 CASSFAPGPFYGYTF TGTGCCAGCAGTTTCGCGCCGGGTCCTTTCTATGGCTACACCTTC
many TRBJ2-7 . TRBV6-1 CATTEPYEQYF TGTGCCACCACAGAGCCCTACGAGCAGTACTTC
. TRBJ2-7 . TRBV19 CASRPKGVYEQYF TGTGCCAGTAGGCCAAAGGGAGTCTACGAGCAGTACTTC
. TRBJ1-3 . TRBV6-5 CASSVTGYGGNTIYF TGTGCCAGCAGCGTTACAGGGTACGGTGGAAACACCATATATTTT
. TRBJ1-2 . TRBV5-1 CASSLDLVDTANYGYTF TGCGCCAGCAGCTTGGATCTCGTTGACACCGCTAACTATGGCTACACCTTC
few TRBJ1-2 . TRBV9 CASSVDLGEPYGYTF TGTGCCAGCAGCGTAGATCTCGGGGAACCTTATGGCTACACCTTC
. TRBJ2-3 TRBD1 TRBV28 CASREGGTGGTDTQYF TGTGCCAGCCGCGAGGGAGGGACAGGGGGCACAGATACGCAGTATTTT
. TRBJ1-2 TRBD1 TRBV29-1 CSVEPHGGQGPYGYTF TGCAGCGTTGAACCACACGGAGGACAGGGCCCCTATGGCTACACCTTC
. TRBJ1-2 TRBD1 TRBV6-5 CASKQGSVGYTF TGTGCCAGCAAACAGGGGTCTGTCGGCTACACCTTC
. TRBJ2-3 . TRBV7-8 CASSLLGPQDTQYF TGTGCCAGCAGCTTATTGGGGCCCCAAGATACGCAGTATTTT
. TRBJ1-2 . TRBV5-4 CASSYEGEVSSYGYTF TGTGCCAGCAGTTACGAGGGAGAGGTTTCCTCCTATGGCTACACCTTC
. TRBJ2-3 TRBD2 TRBV4-2 CASSPGASGGPDTQYF TGTGCCAGCAGCCCGGGGGCTAGCGGGGGTCCAGATACGCAGTATTTT
. TRBJ1-1 . TRBV18 CASSAGDTEAFF TGTGCCAGCTCAGCAGGGGACACTGAAGCTTTCTTT
. TRBJ2-7 . TRBV9 CASSVWGDSPYEQYF TGTGCCAGCAGCGTATGGGGGGACTCCCCGTACGAGCAGTACTTC
medium-sized TRBJ1-5 . TRBV5-1 CASSLQPTDNNQPQHF TGCGCCAGCAGCTTGCAGCCGACAGACAACAATCAGCCCCAGCATTTT
. TRBJ1-2 . TRBV7-9 CASSLQGRVYGYTF TGTGCCAGCAGCTTACAGGGCAGGGTCTATGGCTACACCTTC
. TRBJ1-5 TRBD1 TRBV5-1 CASSPGQENQPQHF TGCGCCAGCAGTCCGGGACAGGAGAATCAGCCCCAGCATTTT
. TRBJ2-1 . TRBV6-5 CASRRVFNEQFF TGTGCCAGCAGGCGGGTATTCAATGAGCAGTTCTTC
. TRBJ1-6 . TRBV10-2 CASSEQNNSPLHF TGCGCCAGCAGTGAACAGAATAATTCACCCCTCCACTTT
. TRBJ2-3 . TRBV19 CASSDGGASTDTQYF TGTGCCAGTAGTGACGGGGGAGCTAGCACAGATACGCAGTATTTT
. TRBJ2-2 . TRBV11-2 CASTLGSGYPGELFF TGTGCCAGCACCCTCGGATCGGGGTATCCCGGGGAGCTGTTTTTT
. TRBJ2-7 TRBD1 TRBV5-1 CASTPGQGFNEQYF TGCGCCAGCACCCCCGGACAGGGGTTCAACGAGCAGTACTTC
. TRBJ2-1 . TRBV9 CASSVDEGVWNEQFF TGTGCCAGCAGCGTAGACGAGGGGGTGTGGAATGAGCAGTTCTTC
few TRBJ2-1 TRBD1 TRBV11-3 CASSEGQGVDEQFF TGTGCCAGCAGCGAGGGACAGGGGGTCGATGAGCAGTTCTTC
. TRBJ2-6 . TRBV7-9 CASSHKSGANVLTF TGTGCCAGCAGCCACAAATCTGGGGCCAACGTCCTGACTTTC
. TRBJ2-1 TRBD2 TRBV6-4 CASSDGRGGSNEQFF TGTGCCAGCAGTGACGGGCGGGGGGGAAGTAATGAGCAGTTCTTC
. TRBJ1-4 . TRBV28 CASSLGEGSRNEKLFF TGTGCCAGCAGTTTAGGAGAGGGCTCTCGTAATGAAAAACTGTTTTTT